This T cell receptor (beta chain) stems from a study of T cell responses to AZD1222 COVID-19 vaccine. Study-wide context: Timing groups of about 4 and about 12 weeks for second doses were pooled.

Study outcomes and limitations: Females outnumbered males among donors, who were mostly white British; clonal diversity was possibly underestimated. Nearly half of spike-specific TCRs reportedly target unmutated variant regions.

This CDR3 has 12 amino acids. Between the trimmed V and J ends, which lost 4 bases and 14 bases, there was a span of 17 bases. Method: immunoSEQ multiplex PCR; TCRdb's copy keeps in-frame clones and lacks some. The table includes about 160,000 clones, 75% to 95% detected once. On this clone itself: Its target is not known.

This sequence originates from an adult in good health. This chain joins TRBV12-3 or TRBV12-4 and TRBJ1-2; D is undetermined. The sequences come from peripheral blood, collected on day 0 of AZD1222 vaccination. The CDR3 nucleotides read TGTGCCAGCAGTTCGGCCCCCTCGGGTTTTACCTTC. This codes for CASSSAPSGFTF.